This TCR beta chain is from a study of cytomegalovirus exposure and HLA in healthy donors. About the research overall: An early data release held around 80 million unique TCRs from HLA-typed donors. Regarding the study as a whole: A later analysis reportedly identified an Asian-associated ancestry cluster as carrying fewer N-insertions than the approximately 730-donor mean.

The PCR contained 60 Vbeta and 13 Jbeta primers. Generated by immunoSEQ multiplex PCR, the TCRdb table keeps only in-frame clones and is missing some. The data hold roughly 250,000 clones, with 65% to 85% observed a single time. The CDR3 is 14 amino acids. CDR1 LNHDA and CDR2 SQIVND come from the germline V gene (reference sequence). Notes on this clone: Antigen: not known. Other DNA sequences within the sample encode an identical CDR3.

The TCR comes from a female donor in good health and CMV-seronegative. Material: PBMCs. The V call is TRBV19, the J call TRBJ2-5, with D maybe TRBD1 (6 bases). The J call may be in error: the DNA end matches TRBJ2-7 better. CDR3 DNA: TGTGCCAGTAGTATCTCAGGGGCCTCCTACGAGCAGTACTTC. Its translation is CASSISGASYEQYF.